This TCR beta chain stems from a study of cytomegalovirus exposure and HLA in healthy donors. The PCR made use of 60 Vbeta and 13 Jbeta primers. Only in-frame clones appear in the TCRdb table, and some are missing; sequencing was by immunoSEQ multiplex PCR. The sample lists 180,000 or so clones, around 81% seen once, with about 2% in the top ten. The CDR3 covers 12 residues. Trimming removed 3 bases from V and 6 bases from J, with 9 bases in between. Per the germline V gene, CDR1 is ENHRY and CDR2 is SYGVKD. The genes are TRBV10-3 and TRBJ2-7; D uncertain. This TCR derives from a woman aged 25 to 39 in good health and CMV-seropositive. Input material: PBMCs. CDR3 sequence reads: CAISDRLSEQYF. CDR3 sequence (DNA): TGTGCCATCAGTGACCGACTGAGCGAGCAGTACTTC.